This TCR beta chain was obtained from a study of glioma-infiltrating T cells. Study context: Target coverage was roughly 4- to 10-fold for about 940,000 blood T cells.

The germline V gene has CDR1 SGHTA and CDR2 FQGNSA. The CDR3 runs to 19 residues. The ends lost 0 bases at V and 5 bases at J; junction bases unmatched: 12. The table lists this clonotype with a few counts. The antigen is unknown. Overall study findings and caveats: Patients with low tissue-blood divergence carried a signature set of shared blood CDR3 motifs.

Using RNA template, CDR3s of TCR alpha and beta were amplified with iRepertoire arm-PCR. TCRdb itself ran the multiplex PCR reads through MiXCR, one entry per CDR3 protein. The data show more than 300,000 distinct CDR3 sequences, more than 35% seen once. The chain employs TRBV7-2 and TRBJ2-2, with TRBD2 matching 10 bases. The source is a human donor with low-grade glioma or glioblastoma, undergoing nonglioma brain surgery, or in good health (not recorded which). Sequenced input: glioma tissue, nonneoplastic brain tissue, or PBMCs (not recorded which). CDR3 coding DNA: TGTGCCAGCAGCTTAGCCCCACCCACCCTAGCGGGAGATACCGGGGAGCTGTTTTTT. Its protein product is CASSLAPPTLAGDTGELFF.